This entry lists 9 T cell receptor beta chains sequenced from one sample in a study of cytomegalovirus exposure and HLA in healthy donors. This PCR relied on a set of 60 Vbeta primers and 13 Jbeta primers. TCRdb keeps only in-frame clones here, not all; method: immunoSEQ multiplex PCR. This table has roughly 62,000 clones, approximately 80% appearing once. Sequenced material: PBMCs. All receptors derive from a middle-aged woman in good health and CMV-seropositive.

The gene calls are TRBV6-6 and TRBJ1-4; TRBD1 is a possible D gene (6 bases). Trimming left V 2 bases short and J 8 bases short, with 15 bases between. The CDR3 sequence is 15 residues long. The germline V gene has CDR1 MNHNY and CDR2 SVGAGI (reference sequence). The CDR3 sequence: CASSYGQGIGEKLFF. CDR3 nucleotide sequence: TGTGCCAGCAGTTACGGGCAGGGGATAGGCGAAAAACTGTTTTTT.

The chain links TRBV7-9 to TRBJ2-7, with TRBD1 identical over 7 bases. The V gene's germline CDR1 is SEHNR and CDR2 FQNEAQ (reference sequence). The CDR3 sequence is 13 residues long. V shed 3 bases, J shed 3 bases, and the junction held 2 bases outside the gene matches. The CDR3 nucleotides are TGTGCCAGCAGCTTGGGACAGTTCTACGAGCAGTACTTC. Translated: CASSLGQFYEQYF.

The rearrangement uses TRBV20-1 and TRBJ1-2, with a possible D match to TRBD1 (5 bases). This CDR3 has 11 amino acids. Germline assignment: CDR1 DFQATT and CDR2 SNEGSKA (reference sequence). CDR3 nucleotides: TGCGCCAGGCAGGGTGTCTATGGCTACACCTTC. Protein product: CARQGVYGYTF.

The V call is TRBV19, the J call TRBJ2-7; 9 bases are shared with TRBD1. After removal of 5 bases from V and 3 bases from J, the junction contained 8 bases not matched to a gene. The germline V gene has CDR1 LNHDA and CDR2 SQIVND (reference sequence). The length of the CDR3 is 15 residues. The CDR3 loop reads CASSLTGGRGYEQYF. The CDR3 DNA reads TGTGCCAGTAGTTTAACAGGGGGCCGAGGCTACGAGCAGTACTTC. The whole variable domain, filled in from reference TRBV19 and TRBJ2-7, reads DGGITQSPKYLFRKEGQNVTLSCEQNLNHDAMYWYRQDPGQGLRLIYYSQIVNDFQKGDIAEGYSVSREKKESFPLTVTSAQKNPTAFYLCASSLTGGRGYEQYFGPGTRLTVT.

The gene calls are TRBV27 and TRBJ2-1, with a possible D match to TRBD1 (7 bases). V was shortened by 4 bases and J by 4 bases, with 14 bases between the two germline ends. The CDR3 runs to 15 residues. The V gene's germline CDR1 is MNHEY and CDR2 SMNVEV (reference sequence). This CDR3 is CASSSLRGVYNEQFF. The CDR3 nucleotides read TGTGCCAGCAGTTCTCTCAGGGGGGTATACAATGAGCAGTTCTTC.

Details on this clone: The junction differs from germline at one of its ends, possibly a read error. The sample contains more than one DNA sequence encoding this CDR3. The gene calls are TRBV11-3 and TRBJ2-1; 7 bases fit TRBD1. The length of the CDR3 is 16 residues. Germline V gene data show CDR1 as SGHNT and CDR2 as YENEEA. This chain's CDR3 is CASSPGQTLTYNEQFF. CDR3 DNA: TGCGCCAGCAGCCCGGGACAGACTCTAACCTACAATGAGCAGTTCTTC.

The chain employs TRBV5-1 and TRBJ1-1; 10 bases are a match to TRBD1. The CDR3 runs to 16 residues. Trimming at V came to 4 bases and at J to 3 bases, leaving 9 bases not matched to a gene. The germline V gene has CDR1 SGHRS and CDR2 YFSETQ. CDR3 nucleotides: TGCGCCAGCAGCGCTGCGACAGGGGGCAGGGACACTGAAGCTTTCTTT. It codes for CASSAATGGRDTEAFF.

CDR3 amino acids: CASSLTRATGGRWTQYF. DNA for the CDR3: TGTGCCAGCAGTTTAACTAGGGCAACAGGGGGCCGGTGGACCCAGTACTTC. The chain combines TRBV27 with TRBJ2-5; 9 nucleotides align to TRBD1. V lost 2 bases and J lost 7; bases outside the gene matches: 14. There are 17 residues in the CDR3. Looked up from germline, CDR1 is MNHEY and CDR2 is SMNVEV (reference sequence).

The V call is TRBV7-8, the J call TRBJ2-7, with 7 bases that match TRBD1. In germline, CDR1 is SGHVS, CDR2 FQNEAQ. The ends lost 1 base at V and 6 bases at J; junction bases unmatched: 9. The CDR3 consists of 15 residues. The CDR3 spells CASSLVSDRELEQYF. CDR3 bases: TGTGCCAGCAGCTTAGTTTCCGACAGGGAGCTCGAGCAGTACTTC. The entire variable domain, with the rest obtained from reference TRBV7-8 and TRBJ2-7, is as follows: GAGVSQSPRYKVAKRGQDVALRCDPISGHVSLFWYQQALGQGPEFLTYFQNEAQLDKSGLPSDRFFAERPEGSVSTLKIQRTQQEDSAVYLCASSLVSDRELEQYFGPGTRLTVT.